Each of the 15 T cell receptor beta chains below was sequenced from the same sample in a study of T-cell memory formation after mild COVID-19. TCRdb ran MiXCR on the 5' RACE reads and lists one entry per CDR3 protein. The sample lists about 400,000 distinct CDR3 sequences; over 15% were seen once. Sequenced input: PBMCs or a T cell subset sorted from them (not recorded which). The receptors come from a man aged 18-30 years who had mild COVID-19 (a few samples of this study predate the infection). Cell type and time point are not known.

There are many counts of this clonotype. The rearrangement links TRBV7-9 to TRBJ1-4, with D unclear. V lost 3 bases and J lost 10, with 9 bases in between. This CDR3 comprises 12 residues. The germline V gene has CDR1 SEHNR and CDR2 FQNEAQ (reference sequence). Here the CDR3 DNA reads TGTGCCAGCAGCTTGGAGGGTGGAAAACTGTTTTTT. This sequence encodes CASSLEGGKLFF.

The chain uses TRBV20-1 and TRBJ1-2; possible D gene TRBD1, 6 bases. Germline V gene lookup returns CDR1 DFQATT and CDR2 SNEGSKA (reference sequence). This CDR3 is 12 amino acids long. V was trimmed by 3 bases and J by 8 bases, leaving 13 bases between them. CDR3 residues: CSASLQGWGYTF. CDR3 DNA sequence: TGCAGTGCTAGTTTACAGGGTTGGGGCTACACCTTC.

The count of this clonotype is one. CDR3 DNA sequence: TGTGCCAGCAGCTTAGGGACAGGGTGGGAGACCCAGTACTTC. Amino acid sequence: CASSLGTGWETQYF. The V and J genes are TRBV7-6 and TRBJ2-5; 8 positions match TRBD1. The CDR3 contains 14 residues. The ends lost 1 base at V and 5 bases at J; junction bases unmatched: 3. The V gene's germline CDR1 is SGHVS and CDR2 FNYEAQ.

The rearrangement uses TRBV4-1 and TRBJ2-5; tentative D call: TRBD1 (6 bases). The CDR3 has 14 residues. CDR1 and CDR2 from the germline V gene are MGHRA and YSYEKL. V was cut by 4 bases and J by 5 bases, with 14 bases left in between. This chain's CDR3 is CASSRGTRGETQYF. The CDR3 DNA sequence: TGCGCCAGCAGCCGGGGGACAAGGGGTGAGACCCAGTACTTC.

The genes are TRBV6-1 and TRBJ2-7; 10 bases match TRBD1. CDR1 and CDR2 from the germline V gene are MNHNS and SASEGT. The CDR3 is made up of 16 amino acids. Trimming cost V 7 bases and J 3 bases; bases outside gene matches: 12. The CDR3 DNA follows: TGTGCCAGCACCAGGACAGGGGGACGAGGTAACTACGAGCAGTACGTC. This encodes CASTRTGGRGNYEQYV.

This clonotype has more than one count but fewer than ten. V is TRBV6-5 and J is TRBJ1-6, with 8 bases identical to TRBD1. The CDR3 runs 16 residues. Looked up from germline, CDR1 is MNHEY and CDR2 is SVGAGI. The junction had 6 bases not matched to a gene; V was cut back by 0 bases and J by 8 bases. The CDR3 DNA reads as TGTGCCAGCAGTTACTCAAGCGGGACAGGACATTCACCCCTCCACTTT. Its protein is CASSYSSGTGHSPLHF.

There are many counts of this clonotype. This sequence joins TRBV9 and TRBJ1-2, with 7 nucleotides matching TRBD1. Per the germline V gene, CDR1 is SGDLS and CDR2 is YYNGEE. J gave up 2 bases and V 3 bases, and 1 base lay outside the gene matches. The CDR3 is made up of 13 amino acids. The CDR3 DNA is TGTGCCAGCAGCGGACAGGGCAACTATGGCTACACCTTC. Its protein product is CASSGQGNYGYTF.

The CDR3 DNA sequence: TGCAGTGCTAGAGGGGTTTCGGAGACCCAGTACTTC. Protein product: CSARGVSETQYF. The rearrangement joins TRBV20-1 to TRBJ2-5, with D unresolved. CDR3 length equals 12 residues. Germline CDR1 is DFQATT and CDR2 is SNEGSKA (reference sequence). Trimming cost V 1 base and J 5 bases, with 8 bases left between them.

This clonotype was observed a handful of times. This chain joins TRBV23-1 and TRBJ2-5, with D unresolved. TRBV23-1 is designated an ORF whose function remains uncertain. The CDR3 is 17 residues long. Trimming pared 3 bases from V and 2 bases from J, leaving 19 bases between. The CDR3 reads CASSHPLIRARQETQYF. The CDR3 DNA is TGCGCCAGCAGTCATCCACTAATCCGCGCCAGGCAAGAGACCCAGTACTTC.

The gene calls are TRBV15 and TRBJ1-4, with no clear D. Germline lookup yields CDR1 LNHNV and CDR2 YYDKDF (reference sequence). V was cut by 1 base and J by 6 bases, with 9 bases left in between. The CDR3 is 14 amino acids. CDR3 sequence: CATSRGHWDEKLFF. DNA for the CDR3: TGTGCCACCAGCAGAGGGCATTGGGATGAAAAACTGTTTTTT.

This rearrangement joins TRBV20-1 to TRBJ1-4; TRBD1 matches 8 bases. Looked up from germline, CDR1 is DFQATT and CDR2 is SNEGSKA (reference sequence). The CDR3 extends over 14 amino acids. Trimming took 3 bases from V and 6 from J; bases not matched to a gene: 6. CDR3 region: CSASSTGAYEKLFF. The CDR3, as DNA: TGCAGTGCTAGTTCGACAGGGGCATATGAAAAACTGTTTTTT.

The chain uses TRBV10-3 and TRBJ1-1; D perhaps matches TRBD1 (5 bases). CDR1 is ENHRY, CDR2 SYGVKD, per germline. There are 15 residues in the CDR3. Deletions cut 0 bases from V and 6 bases from J, with 14 bases between. The CDR3 DNA reads TGTGCCATCAGTGAGTCGATTCGGGAGGGGCCTGAAGCTTTCTTT. Protein product: CAISESIREGPEAFF.

This clonotype occurred a few times. The chain carries TRBV29-1 and TRBJ2-5; 10 nucleotides line up with TRBD1. From germline, CDR1 is SQVTM and CDR2 ANQGSEA. V gave up 6 bases and J gave up 4 bases; unmatched junction bases: 5. The CDR3 spans 13 residues. CDR3 in DNA: TGCAGCGTCCGACAGGGGGCTGGAGAGACCCAGTACTTC. Residues: CSVRQGAGETQYF.

This clonotype was observed a few times. This sequence joins TRBV5-6 and TRBJ1-2; D is unresolved. V lost 0 bases and J 4 bases, leaving 10 bases between the germline ends. CDR1 is SGHDT and CDR2 is YYEEEE in the germline V gene. The CDR3 consists of 14 residues. CDR3 nucleotide sequence: TGTGCCAGCAGCTTGGGCGAAGGCTCCTATGGCTACACCTTC. It codes for CASSLGEGSYGYTF.

This clonotype was counted only a few times. The CDR3 nucleotides are TGTGCCAGCAGCGTAGAGCCGACAGGGGACACCATATATTTT. Translation gives CASSVEPTGDTIYF. The chain uses TRBV9 and TRBJ1-3; 8 positions match TRBD1. V lost 0 bases to trimming and J lost 8 bases; unmatched junction nucleotides: 4. Germline assignment: CDR1 SGDLS and CDR2 YYNGEE. CDR3 length: 14 amino acids.